The 9 T cell receptor beta chains given below trace back to one sample, sequenced in a study of patients and donors after allogeneic stem cell transplantation. TCRdb independently ran MiXCR on the RT-PCR reads; one entry per CDR3 protein. This table holds roughly 230,000 distinct CDR3 sequences, 13% to 15% found once. The sample consisted of blood, either unsorted or a sorted T cell fraction (not recorded which). These receptors originate from a human donor who was either an allogeneic HSCT recipient or a stem cell or donor lymphocyte infusion donor (not recorded which). It is not recorded whose cells these are; they may come from a transplant donor.

This clonotype was detected only a few times. The rearrangement links TRBV5-1 to TRBJ2-3, with D uncertain. Trimming stripped 4 bases from V and 2 bases from J, with 14 bases between. This CDR3 comprises 15 residues. Germline CDR1 SGHRS, CDR2 YFSETQ. CDR3 loop: CASSPDAALTDTQYF. In DNA form, the CDR3 reads TGCGCCAGCAGCCCGGACGCGGCACTCACAGATACGCAGTATTTT.

The table lists this clonotype with many counts. The chain has TRBV27 and TRBJ1-2; 7 bases are a match to TRBD1. This CDR3 comprises 16 residues. The J segment lost 3 bases and the V segment lost 1 base, leaving 8 bases of the junction unmatched. The germline CDR1 and CDR2 sequences are MNHEY and SMNVEV (reference sequence). The CDR3: CASSLWGDRFYYGYTF. As DNA, the CDR3 is TGTGCCAGCAGTTTATGGGGGGACAGATTTTACTATGGCTACACCTTC.

The V and J genes are TRBV12-3 or TRBV12-4 and TRBJ2-5, with D tentatively TRBD2 (5 bases). The V gene lost 6 bases and the J gene lost 5 bases, with 13 bases spanning the gap. The CDR3 extends over 13 amino acids. The CDR3 region has the DNA TGTGCCAGCAGCCCACGGAGGATCGAGACCCAGTACTTC. It specifies CASSPRRIETQYF.

The table lists this clonotype with a few counts. This chain links TRBV3-1 with TRBJ1-2; TRBD1 aligns across 8 bases. From germline, CDR1 is LGHDT and CDR2 YNNKEL (reference sequence). V lost 5 bases, J lost 7 bases, and 9 bases stayed unmatched. The length of the CDR3 is 14 residues. The CDR3 bases are TGTGCCAGCAGCTTCTTCCAGGGGGCGGCTGGCTACACCTTC. Translated: CASSFFQGAAGYTF.

This clonotype was seen ten or more times. The chain uses TRBV5-1 and TRBJ2-1; D unresolved. Germline CDR1 reads SGHRS; CDR2 reads YFSETQ. The CDR3 is 15 amino acids. Trimming removed 4 bases at V and 0 bases at J, with 11 bases between. The CDR3 region is CASSITKSSYNEQFF. The CDR3 DNA is TGCGCCAGCAGCATAACTAAGAGCTCCTACAATGAGCAGTTCTTC.

This clonotype was counted only a few times. This chain uses TRBV24-1 with TRBJ2-1; D is unclear. CDR1 and CDR2 from the germline V gene are KGHDR and SFDVKD. The CDR3 contains 13 residues. V was clipped by 12 bases and J by 1 base, with 12 bases between them. The CDR3 bases are TGTGCCCCTTGGCCCGCTTCCTACAATGAGCAGTTCTTC. Translation gives CAPWPASYNEQFF.

This clonotype occurred many times. The rearrangement joins TRBV29-1 to TRBJ2-1; D perhaps matches TRBD1 (6 bases). Germline CDR1 reads SQVTM; CDR2 reads ANQGSEA. The CDR3 has 12 residues. V lost 5 bases to trimming and J lost 7 bases, with 12 bases between them. The CDR3 reads CSVSGTPNEQFF. The CDR3 DNA follows: TGCAGCGTTTCCGGGACACCGAATGAGCAGTTCTTC.

This clonotype was seen many times. This chain joins TRBV28 and TRBJ1-1; D gene unclear. Germline V gene data show CDR1 as MDHEN and CDR2 as SYDVKM. This CDR3 has 15 residues. V shed 0 bases and J shed 4 bases, with 12 bases lying between them. CDR3 amino acids: CASSLWETGSTEAFF. The CDR3, as DNA: TGTGCCAGCAGTTTATGGGAAACGGGGTCCACTGAAGCTTTCTTT.

The chain recombines TRBV5-1 with TRBJ2-3; 13 nucleotides line up with TRBD2. The V segment lost 4 bases and the J segment 2 bases; nucleotides outside the gene matches: 4. The CDR3 sequence is 16 residues long. Germline-derived CDR1 and CDR2 are SGHRS and YFSETQ. Written as DNA, the CDR3 is TGCGCCAGCAGCACGGGACTAGCGGGGAACACAGATACGCAGTATTTT. Residues: CASSTGLAGNTDTQYF.